These 9 T cell receptor beta chains originate from one sample sequenced in a study of PD-1 and CTLA-4 blockade in melanoma. The method was immunoSEQ multiplex PCR; TCRdb's version includes in-frame clones alone and lacks a portion of them. The sample consists of around 21,000 clones, 88% of them appearing once. The sample here was CD8+ T cells from peripheral blood, taken before anti-PD-1 treatment. These receptors were obtained from a human donor with melanoma.

This CDR3 is CASSNTGTSQETQYF. The CDR3 nucleotides read TGTGCCAGCAGCAACACCGGGACTTCTCAAGAGACCCAGTACTTC. The rearrangement links TRBV13 to TRBJ2-5; TRBD2 is a possible D gene (6 bases). Deletions cut 5 bases from V and 2 bases from J, with 15 bases between. The CDR3 has 15 amino acids. The germline gives CDR1 PRHDT, CDR2 FYEKMQ (reference sequence).

A single count supports this clone. V is TRBV6-2 or TRBV6-3 and J is TRBJ2-5, with D possibly being TRBD2 (5 bases). Trimming took 7 bases from V and 3 from J, leaving 15 bases between them. CDR1 and CDR2 (germline): MNHEY, SVGEGT. The CDR3 consists of 14 residues. In DNA, the CDR3 is TGTGCCAGCAACCCCCTTCGGGGAGAAGAGACCCAGTACTTC. Translating it yields CASNPLRGEETQYF.

The chain uses TRBV14 and TRBJ1-6, with 8 bases fitting TRBD1. CDR1 SGHDN and CDR2 FVKESK come from the germline V gene. The CDR3 is 13 residues long. The CDR3 coding sequence is TGTGCTTCCGGACAGGGCTATAATTCACCCCTCCACTTT. The encoded protein is CASGQGYNSPLHF.

The chain employs TRBV27 and TRBJ2-2; 10 nucleotides match TRBD1. Germline assignment: CDR1 MNHEY and CDR2 SMNVEV (reference sequence). The CDR3 loop spans 17 amino acids. The V and J ends lost 1 base and 3 bases, in that order; junction bases with no gene match: 5. In DNA form, the CDR3 reads TGTGCCAGCAGTTTATGGGGGGGACAGGGGTACACCGGGGAGCTGTTTTTT. Amino acid sequence: CASSLWGGQGYTGELFF.

The sample holds one count of this clone. CDR3 nucleotide sequence: TGTGCCATCTCGGCGGACAGGGGGAGAAGTATGAACACTGAAGCTTTCTTT. This gives the protein CAISADRGRSMNTEAFF. The chain employs TRBV10-3 and TRBJ1-1, with 10 bases that match TRBD1. Trimming took 8 bases from V and 0 from J; bases not matched to a gene: 12. The CDR3 consists of 17 residues. Germline CDR1 ENHRY, CDR2 SYGVKD.

A single count supports this clone. V is TRBV15 and J is TRBJ2-5; 10 bases match TRBD2. Trimming at V came to 1 base and at J to 1 base, leaving 0 bases not matched to a gene. The CDR3 is 15 amino acids. Germline V lookup: CDR1 LNHNV, CDR2 YYDKDF (reference sequence). Written as DNA, the CDR3 is TGTGCCACCAGCAGAGTAGCGGGGGGCCAAGAGACCCAGTACTTC. It is translated as CATSRVAGGQETQYF.

The chain joins TRBV28 to TRBJ1-5; tentatively, D is TRBD1 (6 bases). Trimming pared 2 bases from V and 8 bases from J, leaving 16 bases between. This CDR3 comprises 15 residues. Germline V gene lookup returns CDR1 MDHEN and CDR2 SYDVKM. CDR3 protein: CASSLGGGAREPQHF. The DNA for the CDR3 is TGTGCCAGCAGTTTAGGGGGGGGCGCTAGGGAGCCCCAGCATTTT.

Notes on this clone: Other DNA sequences in the sample encode the same CDR3. V usage is TRBV7-2 and J usage is TRBJ2-2; D is uncertain. The V gene's germline CDR1 is SGHTA and CDR2 FQGNSA. The CDR3 is 11 residues long. V dropped 2 bases and J dropped 5 bases, with 0 bases sitting between them. The CDR3 bases are TGTGCCAGCAGCTTAACCGGGGAGCTGTTTTTT. Protein sequence: CASSLTGELFF. Combining the CDR3 with reference TRBV7-2 and TRBJ2-2 gives the whole variable domain GAGVSQSPSNKVTEKGKDVELRCDPISGHTALYWYRQSLGQGLEFLIYFQGNSAPDKSGLPSDRFSAERTGGSVSTLTIQRTQQEDSAVYLCASSLTGELFFGEGSRLTVL.

The V call is TRBV10-2, the J call TRBJ2-1; the D is unclear. The CDR3 has 14 residues. Germline-derived CDR1 and CDR2 are WSHSY and SAAADI. V lost 4 bases to trimming and J lost 4 bases, with 11 bases between them. CDR3 DNA: TGCGCCAGCAGTGTCGTACTTAATTACAATGAGCAGTTCTTC. It translates to CASSVVLNYNEQFF.